This section outlines one T cell receptor beta chain sequence together with its context. This clonotype has ten or more counts. Its binding antigen is unknown. Base-call qualities are not available, and no considerably larger clone is one nucleotide away. A case-control design nested within a healthcare worker cohort in London, UK, was used, with weekly nasopharyngeal swab PCR tests and blood sampling performed. Between 23 and 31 March 2020, the week of the UK lockdown, healthcare workers were enrolled and then followed up weekly for as long as 16 weeks. This entry comes from a study of early T cells in non-severe SARS-CoV-2 infection (TCRdb year 2021). Background for the entire study: TCR sequencing used bulk RNA from unsorted whole blood, so alpha and beta chains could not be paired.

V has 1 base trimmed and J has 2 bases trimmed; junction bases matching no gene number 2. CDR1 and CDR2, per the germline V gene (reference sequence), are SGHAT and FQDESV. Including cysteine and phenylalanine, the CDR3 has 15 amino acids. The sequence is cut down to CDR3 DNA, 45 bases in frame from base 1. The full study reports these points: VDJdb matching was skewed toward anti-spike CD8 responses and likely underestimated virus-specific expansions by missing private and CD4 specificities.

Libraries came from 5' RACE. Sequencing was performed on a NextSeq 500. Unique molecular identifiers were attached to individual cDNA molecules in the TCR library protocol so that sequencing error and PCR bias could be corrected. TCR alpha and beta chains were both sequenced, and the abundances of alpha and beta sequences in each sample were closely correlated with each other. Processing in the source paper ran as follows. Decombinator V4 was used to annotate TCR sequences for V gene, J gene and CDR3. TCRs were defined as expanded if a significant change between any two time points was detected under a Poisson model with p below 0.0001. TCR abundances were normalised to the total number of TCRs sequenced per sample and expressed as counts per million. TRAV1-2 paired with TRAJ12, TRAJ20 or TRAJ33 defined MAIT TCRs, while TRAV10 paired with TRAJ18 defined iNKT TCRs. VDJdb, accessed 1 November 2021, was searched for CMV, EBV and SARS-CoV-2 annotated TCRs, excluding TCRs annotated for multiple antigens. The public reads were reprocessed in TCRdb via fastp at Q25 and MiXCR, keeping in-frame beta chains. Rows with one shared CDR3 protein collapse into an entry with the most common genes and DNA. V and J calls and clone size were set by TCRdb, not the authors. Within this sample are about 26,000 distinct CDR3 sequences, with less than 6.5% of them counted one time only. The ten largest clones capture around 4.5% of the sample.

The sequence derives from an adult who was a healthcare worker with PCR-confirmed SARS-CoV-2 infection or an uninfected control (not recorded which). The rearrangement combines TRBV11-1 with TRBJ2-7; 10 of the junction bases match TRBD1. The specimen was whole blood. The DNA sequence is TGTGCCAGCAGCTTAGGGGACAGGGGTCCCTACGAGCAGTACTTC. It codes for CASSLGDRGPYEQYF.